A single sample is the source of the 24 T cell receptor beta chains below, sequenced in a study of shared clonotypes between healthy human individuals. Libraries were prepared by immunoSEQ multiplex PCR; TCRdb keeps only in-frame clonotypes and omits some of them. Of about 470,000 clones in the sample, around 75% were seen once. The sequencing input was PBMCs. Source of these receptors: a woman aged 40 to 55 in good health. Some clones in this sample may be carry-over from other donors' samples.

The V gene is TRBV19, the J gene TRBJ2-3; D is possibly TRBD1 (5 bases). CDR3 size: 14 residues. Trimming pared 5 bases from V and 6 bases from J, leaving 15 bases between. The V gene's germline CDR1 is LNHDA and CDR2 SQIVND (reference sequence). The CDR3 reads CASSSGAALDTQYF. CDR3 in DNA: TGTGCCAGTAGTTCTGGGGCTGCGTTGGATACGCAGTATTTT.

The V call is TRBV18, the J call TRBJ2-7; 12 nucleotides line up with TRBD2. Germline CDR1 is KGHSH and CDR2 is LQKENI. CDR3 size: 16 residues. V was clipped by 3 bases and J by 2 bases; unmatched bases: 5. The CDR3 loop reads CASSPEGLAGTYEQYF. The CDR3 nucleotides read TGTGCCAGCTCACCGGAGGGACTAGCGGGTACCTACGAGCAGTACTTC.

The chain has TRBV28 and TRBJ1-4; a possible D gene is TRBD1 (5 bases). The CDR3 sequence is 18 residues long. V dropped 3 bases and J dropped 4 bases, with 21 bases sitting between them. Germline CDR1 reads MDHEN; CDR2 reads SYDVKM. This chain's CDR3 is CASSFGAFGRTYNEKLFF. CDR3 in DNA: TGTGCCAGCAGTTTTGGGGCTTTTGGAAGAACCTATAATGAAAAACTGTTTTTT.

The CDR3 here is CASSDGVGGLTDTQYF. The CDR3 DNA sequence: TGTGCCAGCAGTGACGGGGTTGGGGGGCTGACAGATACGCAGTATTTT. The chain uses TRBV6-1 and TRBJ2-3, with D perhaps given as TRBD1 or TRBD2 (6 bases each). From germline, CDR1 is MNHNS and CDR2 SASEGT. The CDR3 contains 16 residues. Trimming removed 3 bases at V and 3 bases at J, with 16 bases between.

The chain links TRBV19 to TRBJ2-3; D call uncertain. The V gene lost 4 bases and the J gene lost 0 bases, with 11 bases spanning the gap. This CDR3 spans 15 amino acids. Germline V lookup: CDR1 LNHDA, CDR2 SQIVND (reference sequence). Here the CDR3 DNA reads TGTGCCAGTAGTACTCGGTACCCTAGCACAGATACGCAGTATTTT. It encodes CASSTRYPSTDTQYF. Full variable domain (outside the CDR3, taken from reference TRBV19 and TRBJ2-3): DGGITQSPKYLFRKEGQNVTLSCEQNLNHDAMYWYRQDPGQGLRLIYYSQIVNDFQKGDIAEGYSVSREKKESFPLTVTSAQKNPTAFYLCASSTRYPSTDTQYFGPGTRLTVL.

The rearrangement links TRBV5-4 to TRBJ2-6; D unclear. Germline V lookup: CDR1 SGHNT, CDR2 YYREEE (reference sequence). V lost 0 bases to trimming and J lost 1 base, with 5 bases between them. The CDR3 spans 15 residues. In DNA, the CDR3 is TGTGCCAGCAGCTTGGAGCAGTCTGGGGCCAACGTCCTGACTTTC. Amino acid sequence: CASSLEQSGANVLTF.

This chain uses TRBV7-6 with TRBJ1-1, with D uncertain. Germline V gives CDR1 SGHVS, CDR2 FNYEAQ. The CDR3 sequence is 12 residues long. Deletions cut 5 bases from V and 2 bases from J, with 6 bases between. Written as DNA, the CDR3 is TGTGCCAGCAGCCCTCACAACACTGAAGCTTTCTTT. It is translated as CASSPHNTEAFF.

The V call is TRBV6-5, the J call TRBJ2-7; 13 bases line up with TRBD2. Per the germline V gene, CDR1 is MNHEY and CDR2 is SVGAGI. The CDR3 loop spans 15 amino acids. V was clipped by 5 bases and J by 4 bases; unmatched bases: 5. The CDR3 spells CASSPPTSGRYEQYF. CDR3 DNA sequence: TGTGCCAGCAGTCCACCGACTAGCGGGAGGTACGAGCAGTACTTC.

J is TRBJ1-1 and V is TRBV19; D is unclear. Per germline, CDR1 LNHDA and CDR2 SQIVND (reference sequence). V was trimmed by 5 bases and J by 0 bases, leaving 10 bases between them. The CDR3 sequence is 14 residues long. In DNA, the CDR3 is TGTGCCAGTAGTTCCTCAGCCTTGAACACTGAAGCTTTCTTT. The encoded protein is CASSSSALNTEAFF.

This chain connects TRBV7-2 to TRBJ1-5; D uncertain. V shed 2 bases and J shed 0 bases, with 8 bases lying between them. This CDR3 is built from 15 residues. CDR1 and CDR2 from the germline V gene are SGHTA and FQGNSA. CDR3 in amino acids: CASSLLYTSNQPQHF. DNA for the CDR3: TGTGCCAGCAGCTTACTCTACACTAGCAATCAGCCCCAGCATTTT.

CDR3 nucleotide sequence: TGTGCAAGTCGCTTAGCGCGCACTGAAGCTTTCTTT. This gives the protein CASRLARTEAFF. J is TRBJ1-1 and V is TRBV12-2. TRBV12-2 is assigned pseudogene status. The CDR3 consists of 12 residues.

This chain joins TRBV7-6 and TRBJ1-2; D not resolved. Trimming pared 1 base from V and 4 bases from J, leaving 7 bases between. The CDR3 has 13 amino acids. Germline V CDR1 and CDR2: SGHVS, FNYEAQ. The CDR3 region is CASSLVGGYGYTF. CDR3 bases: TGTGCCAGCAGCTTAGTAGGCGGCTATGGCTACACCTTC. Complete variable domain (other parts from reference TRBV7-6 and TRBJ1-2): GAGVSQSPRYKVTKRGQDVALRCDPISGHVSLYWYRQALGQGPEFLTYFNYEAQQDKSGLPNDRFSAERPEGSISTLTIQRTEQRDSAMYRCASSLVGGYGYTFGSGTRLTVV.

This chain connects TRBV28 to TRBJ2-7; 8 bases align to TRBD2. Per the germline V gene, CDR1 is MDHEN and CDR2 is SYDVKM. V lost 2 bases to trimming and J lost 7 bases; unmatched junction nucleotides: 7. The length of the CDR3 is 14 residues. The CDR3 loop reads CASSLTSGSREQYF. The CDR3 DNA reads TGTGCCAGCAGTTTAACAAGCGGGAGTAGGGAGCAGTACTTC.

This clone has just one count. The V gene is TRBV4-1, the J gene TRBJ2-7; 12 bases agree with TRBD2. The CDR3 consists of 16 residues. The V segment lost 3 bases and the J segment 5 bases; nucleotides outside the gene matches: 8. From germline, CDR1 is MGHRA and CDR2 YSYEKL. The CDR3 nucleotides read TGCGCCAGCAGCCAGAGAAGGGCTAGCGGGAGGGACGAGCAGTACTTC. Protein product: CASSQRRASGRDEQYF.

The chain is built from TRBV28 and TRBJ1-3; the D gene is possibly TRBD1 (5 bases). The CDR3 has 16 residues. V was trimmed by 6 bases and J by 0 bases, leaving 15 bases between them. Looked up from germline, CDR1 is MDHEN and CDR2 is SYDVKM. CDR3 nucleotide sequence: TGTGCCAGCAGATGGGACGGGGGGTTCTCTGGAAACACCATATATTTT. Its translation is CASRWDGGFSGNTIYF. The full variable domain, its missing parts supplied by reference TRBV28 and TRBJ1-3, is DVKVTQSSRYLVKRTGEKVFLECVQDMDHENMFWYRQDPGLGLRLIYFSYDVKMKEKGDIPEGYSVSREKKERFSLILESASTNQTSMYLCASRWDGGFSGNTIYFGEGSWLTVV.

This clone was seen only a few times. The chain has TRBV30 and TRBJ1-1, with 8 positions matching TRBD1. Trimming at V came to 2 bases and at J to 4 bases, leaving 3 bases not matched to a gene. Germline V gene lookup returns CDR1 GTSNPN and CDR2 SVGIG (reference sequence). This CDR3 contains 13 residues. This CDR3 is CAWSFTGGTEAFF. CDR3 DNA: TGTGCCTGGAGTTTCACAGGGGGCACTGAAGCTTTCTTT. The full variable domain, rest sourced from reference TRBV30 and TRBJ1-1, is SQTIHQWPATLVQPVGSPLSLECTVEGTSNPNLYWYRQAAGRGLQLLFYSVGIGQISSEVPQNLSASRPQDRQFILSSKKLLLSDSGFYLCAWSFTGGTEAFFGQGTRLTVV.

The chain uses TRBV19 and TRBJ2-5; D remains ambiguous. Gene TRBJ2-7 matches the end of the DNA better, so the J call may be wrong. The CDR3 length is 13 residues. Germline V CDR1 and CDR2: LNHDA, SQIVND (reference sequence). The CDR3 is CASSRAGPYEQYF. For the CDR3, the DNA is TGTGCCAGTAGTAGAGCTGGGCCCTACGAGCAGTACTTC.

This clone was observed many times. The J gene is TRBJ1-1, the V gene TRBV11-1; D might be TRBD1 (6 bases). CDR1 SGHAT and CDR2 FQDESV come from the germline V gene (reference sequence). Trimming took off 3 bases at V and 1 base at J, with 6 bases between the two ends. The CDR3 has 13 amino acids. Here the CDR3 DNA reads TGTGCCAGCAGCTTGGGACAGAACACTGAAGCTTTCTTT. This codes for CASSLGQNTEAFF.

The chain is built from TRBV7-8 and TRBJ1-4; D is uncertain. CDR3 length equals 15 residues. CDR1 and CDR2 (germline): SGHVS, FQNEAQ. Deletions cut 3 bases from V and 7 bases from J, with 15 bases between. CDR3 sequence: CASSFGRLGGEKLFF. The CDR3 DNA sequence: TGTGCCAGCAGCTTTGGTCGGCTTGGAGGTGAAAAACTGTTTTTT.

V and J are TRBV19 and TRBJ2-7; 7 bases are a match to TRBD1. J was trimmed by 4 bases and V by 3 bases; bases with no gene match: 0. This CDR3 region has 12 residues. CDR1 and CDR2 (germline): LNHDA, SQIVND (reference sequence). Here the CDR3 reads CASSMTGYEQYF. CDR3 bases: TGTGCCAGTAGTATGACAGGGTACGAGCAGTACTTC.

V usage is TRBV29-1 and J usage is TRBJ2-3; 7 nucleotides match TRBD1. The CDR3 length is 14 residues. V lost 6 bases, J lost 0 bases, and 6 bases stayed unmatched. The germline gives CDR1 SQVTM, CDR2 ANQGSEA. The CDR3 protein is CSVGTDTSTDTQYF. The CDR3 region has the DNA TGCAGCGTGGGGACAGATACTAGCACAGATACGCAGTATTTT.

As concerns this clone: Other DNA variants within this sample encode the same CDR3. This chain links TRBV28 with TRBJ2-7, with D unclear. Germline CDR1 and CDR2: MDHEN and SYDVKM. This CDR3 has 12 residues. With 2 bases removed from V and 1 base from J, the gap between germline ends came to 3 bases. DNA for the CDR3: TGTGCCAGCAGTTTAGGTTCCTACGAGCAGTACTTC. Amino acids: CASSLGSYEQYF.

CDR3 bases: TGTGCCAGTAGTATCCCCAGGGTCAGGGGAGGCAATCAGCCCCAGCATTTT. Translated: CASSIPRVRGGNQPQHF. The chain recombines TRBV19 with TRBJ1-5; possible D gene TRBD1, 6 bases. Germline CDR1 reads LNHDA; CDR2 reads SQIVND (reference sequence). This CDR3 region has 17 residues. Trimming removed 3 bases at V and 2 bases at J, with 17 bases between.

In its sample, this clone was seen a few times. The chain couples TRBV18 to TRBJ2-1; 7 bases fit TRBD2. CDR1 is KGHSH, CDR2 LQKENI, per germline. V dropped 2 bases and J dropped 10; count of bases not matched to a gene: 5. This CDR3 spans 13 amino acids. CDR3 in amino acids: CASSPGLDQEQFF. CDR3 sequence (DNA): TGTGCCAGCTCACCAGGACTAGATCAGGAGCAGTTCTTC.